This section outlines one T cell receptor beta chain sequence together with its context. Its cognate antigen is unknown. After removal of 5 bases from V and 6 bases from J, the junction contained 7 bases not matched to a gene. This CDR3 spans 14 amino acids. The germline gives CDR1 WNHNN, CDR2 SYGVQD (reference sequence). The sample originates from a study of T cell responses to AZD1222 COVID-19 vaccine. Regarding the study as a whole: At baseline, seropositivity was found in only six or seven AZD1222 recipients.

The method was immunoSEQ multiplex PCR; TCRdb's version includes in-frame clones alone and lacks a portion of them. The sample carries some 120,000 clones, 75% to 90% recorded once. J is TRBJ1-2 and V is TRBV10-1, with 9 bases identical to TRBD1. Sample: peripheral blood, taken 28 days after the second AZD1222 dose. The receptor's source is an adult who received the AZD1222 COVID-19 vaccine. CDR3 coding DNA: TGCGCCAGCAGTCCCGGGACAGGGATGGATGGCTACACCTTC. Its translation is CASSPGTGMDGYTF.